The clone carrying this T cell receptor beta chain was detected many times. Germline trimming cut 5 bases from V and 1 base from J; bases unmatched to any gene: 5. Germline V lookup: CDR1 MDHEN, CDR2 SYDVKM. The CDR3 length is 15 residues. Preparation of the TCRbeta library used unique molecular identifiers. One entry per CDR3 protein results from TCRdb running MiXCR on the PCR reads. Of around 92,000 distinct CDR3 sequences in the sample, 9% to 15% are singletons; the top ten hold approximately 14%. This record belongs to a study of T-cell reconstitution after alpha-beta-depleted transplantation in children.

This TCR was sampled from a human donor who donated a stem cell graft to a child with inherited bone marrow failure. The input for sequencing was PBMCs from the stem cell graft donor, taken from the stem cell graft. The V call is TRBV28, the J call TRBJ2-3; 8 bases map to TRBD2. This CDR3 is CASSTAGEGTDTQYF. The CDR3 DNA reads as TGTGCCAGCAGTACAGCGGGAGAGGGCACAGATACGCAGTATTTT.